A selection of T cell receptor beta chains follows, all from one sample in a study of blood T cell repertoires in COVID-19. Assay: immunoSEQ multiplex PCR; the TCRdb copy retains only in-frame clones and omits some. Found here are some 200,000 clones, 80% to 85% of them singletons; the top ten hold 4.5% to 6%. Sequenced sample: peripheral blood. These receptors originate from an older woman who had recovered from COVID-19. The CDR3 runs from the conserved cysteine through the conserved F or W.

TRBV30	TRBJ1-1	CAWSNPQVGHTEAFF
TRBV5-4	TRBJ1-4	CASSSRRRGLTNEKLFF
TRBV3-1/TRBV3-2	TRBJ1-5	CASSQGEAGNQPQHF
TRBV3-1/TRBV3-2	TRBJ1-3	CASSIPSGGNTIYF
TRBV10-3	TRBJ1-4	CAISDTSTGVNEKLFF
TRBV7-2	TRBJ2-5	CASSFRQGLKETQYF
TRBV6-6	TRBJ2-3	CASSYSVAGSTDTQYF
TRBV18	TRBJ1-1	CASSPVGGTEAFF
TRBV30	TRBJ1-1	CAWSFSYANTEAFF
TRBV6-6	TRBJ2-5	CASSLTGKETQYF
TRBV6-6	TRBJ2-2	CASSSTDDGGTGELFF
TRBV10-2	TRBJ1-5	CASKERGKEQPQHF
TRBV6-5	TRBJ2-7	CASSYGGTGTYEQYF
TRBV14	TRBJ1-2	CASSQLHGYGYTF
TRBV9	TRBJ2-1	CASSVGASGYNEQFF
TRBV9	TRBJ2-5	CASSAGAGGRKETQYF
TRBV9	TRBJ1-5	CASSTGQDHNQPQHF
TRBV3-1/TRBV3-2	TRBJ1-2	CASSRDSLANYGYTF
TRBV2	TRBJ1-3	CASGVAGSSGNTIYF
TRBV19	TRBJ1-4	CASSIRNGGNEKLFF
TRBV10-3	TRBJ1-3	CANTPGSGTIYF
TRBV15	TRBJ1-4	CATSRDYGGLGEKLFF
TRBV3-1/TRBV3-2	TRBJ2-1	CASSQDRGYNEQFF
TRBV7-9	TRBJ2-7	CASSTGQGSYYEQYF
TRBV9	TRBJ2-5	CASSPSAGLARETQYF
TRBV6-1	TRBJ2-3	CASSEGGRNTDTQYF
TRBV4-3	TRBJ1-2	CASSQDDRAGYTF
TRBV30	TRBJ2-3	CAWRDNRVGPLDTQYF
TRBV18	TRBJ1-1	CASSPVLEGTAEAFF
TRBV9	TRBJ1-5	CASSVAGDTPQHF
TRBV5-1	TRBJ2-2	CASSTAQANTGELFF